This TCR beta chain was profiled in a study of beta chain features in type 1 diabetes. Sampling consisted of one heparinised blood draw per donor, averaging around 100 mL. Sorted populations all exceeded 98% purity. Study-wide results and caveats: In every one of the four CD4+ subsets, TCRB CDR3s were moderately but significantly shorter in Type 1 diabetes patients.

Sequencing targeted expressed TCRB transcripts, as all isolated RNA had been reverse transcribed. Sequencing was performed with immunoSEQ multiplex PCR; in TCRdb, only in-frame clones are kept and a portion is missing. This table has about 390,000 clones, over 9% appearing once. Per germline, CDR1 MNHNY and CDR2 SVGAGI (reference sequence). The CDR3 has 12 residues. Trimming took 6 bases from V and 2 from J, leaving 8 bases between them. This clone has at least ten counts. Its specificity is unknown. The same CDR3 also results from other DNA sequences found in this sample. The sequence was obtained from a man aged 25 to 45 with type 1 diabetes. The chain employs TRBV6-6 and TRBJ2-7, with D tentatively TRBD1 (5 bases). The sample was central memory CD4+ T cells from blood. Here the CDR3 reads CASRDTTYEQYF. As DNA, the CDR3 is TGTGCCAGCAGGGACACCACCTACGAGCAGTACTTC.